This T cell receptor beta chain was found in a study of blood T cell repertoires in COVID-19. Original methodology: Nucleated cell number was recorded as an estimate derived from reference gene primer amplification. Only in-frame clones appear in the TCRdb table, and some are missing; sequencing was by immunoSEQ multiplex PCR. V and J calls plus clone size are reproduced from that table; the DNA served to infer D and trimming. The sample yields about 160,000 clones, 70% to 90% seen once. The TCR comes from a man aged 40-49 years with acute or convalescent COVID-19. Sequencing used peripheral blood.

The CDR3 DNA follows: TGTGCCAGCAGGGTAGCGGGGGGCCCAGAGACCCAGTACTTC. Its translation is CASRVAGGPETQYF. The chain uses TRBV6-5 and TRBJ2-5, with 10 bases fitting TRBD2. With V trimmed by 6 bases and J by 4 bases, 5 bases remained unmatched. Germline CDR1 reads MNHEY; CDR2 reads SVGAGI. The CDR3 runs 14 residues.